This TCR beta chain was sequenced for a study of blood T cell repertoires in COVID-19. Background on the study: Samples taken during acute and convalescent COVID-19 were collected in the United States, Italy and Spain.

The data were produced by immunoSEQ multiplex PCR, yet TCRdb's version contains in-frame clones alone and is incomplete. The profile shows about 170,000 clones, 80% to 85% of them singletons. The sequenced sample was peripheral blood. The receptor was derived from a man in his 70s with active or convalescent COVID-19.

CDR3 bases: TGTGCCAGCAGTTACGGGGAGACAGGATACACAGATACGCAGTATTTT. Its protein product is CASSYGETGYTDTQYF. This sequence joins TRBV6-2 or TRBV6-3 and TRBJ2-3; possible D gene TRBD1, 6 bases. Per the germline V gene, CDR1 is MNHEY and CDR2 is SVGEGT. Deletions cut 2 bases from V and 2 bases from J, with 14 bases between. This CDR3 contains 16 residues.